This T cell receptor beta chain was captured in a study of blood T cell repertoires in COVID-19. At the level of the study: Samples came from the United States, Italy and Spain, spanning acute and convalescent COVID-19. PBMCs, B-cell-depleted T cells, or T cells provided the cDNA or gDNA that made up the material.

The CDR3 spans 14 residues. Germline CDR1 and CDR2: SGHRS and YFSETQ. V gave up 4 bases and J gave up 1 base, with 6 bases separating them. Methods used by the authors: Quantification of nucleated cells was approximated via reference gene primer amplification. The method was immunoSEQ multiplex PCR; TCRdb's version includes in-frame clones alone and lacks a portion of them. V, J and clone size reflect that table, while D and trimming were determined from the DNA. The sample has about 230,000 clones, approximately 82% seen once. This chain joins TRBV5-1 and TRBJ2-6; no definite D call. This clonotype originated in a woman in her sixties or seventies with active or convalescent COVID-19. The sequencing input was peripheral blood. CDR3 DNA sequence: TGCGCCAGCAGCGACGGGTCTGGGGCCAACGTCCTGACTTTC. As protein: CASSDGSGANVLTF.